Following are 21 T cell receptor beta chains from one sample sequenced in a study of Graves' ophthalmopathy and Graves' hyperthyroidism. RNA served as the template for amplifying TCR beta CDR3 regions. Following a first-round RT-PCR that used HTBI primers, a second-round multiplex PCR was carried out. One entry per CDR3 protein, called by TCRdb with MiXCR from the multiplex PCR reads. The sample holds some 390,000 distinct CDR3 sequences, around 19% seen once. Sequenced sample: peripheral blood. These TCRs come from a woman in her late teens or twenties with Graves' ophthalmopathy.

This clonotype was seen at least ten times. The V call is TRBV28, the J call TRBJ2-5; 14 bases are shared with TRBD2. The J segment lost 5 bases and the V segment lost 5 bases, leaving 19 bases of the junction unmatched. Per germline, CDR1 MDHEN and CDR2 SYDVKM. The CDR3 totals 20 residues. CDR3 sequence: CASSTTLPRTSGGRRETQYF. The CDR3 DNA is TGTGCCAGCAGTACTACCCTACCTCGGACTAGCGGGGGGAGGCGCGAGACCCAGTACTTC.

This clonotype came up many times. The chain's CDR3 is CASSGPSPLAETQYF. In DNA, the CDR3 is TGTGCCAGCAGTGGTCCCTCACCGTTGGCAGAGACCCAGTACTTC. The chain couples TRBV25-1 to TRBJ2-5; D is unclear. With 4 bases removed from V and 4 bases from J, the gap between germline ends came to 16 bases. CDR1 and CDR2 (germline): MGHDK, SYGVNS. The CDR3 length is 15 residues.

This clonotype was seen many times. The chain links TRBV28 to TRBJ2-7, with D tentatively TRBD1 (6 bases). CDR3 length: 12 amino acids. V was pared by 4 bases and J by 6 bases, with 10 bases between. Germline CDR1 and CDR2: MDHEN and SYDVKM. CDR3 residues: CASSSQGGEQYF. The CDR3 nucleotides are TGTGCCAGCAGTTCCCAAGGGGGCGAGCAGTACTTC.

In its sample, this clonotype was seen a few times. The chain couples TRBV6-4 to TRBJ2-6, with unresolved D. The CDR3 covers 16 residues. Trimming removed 2 bases at V and 4 bases at J, with 12 bases between. Germline V gene sequence: CDR1 MRHNA, CDR2 SNTAGT. The DNA for the CDR3 is TGTGCCAGCAGTGACACAACGGTGGCGGGGGCCAACGTCCTGACTTTC. Translation: CASSDTTVAGANVLTF.

This clonotype was recorded at least ten times. The V and J genes are TRBV10-3 and TRBJ1-6, with D possibly TRBD1 on 6 matching bases. V lost 1 base and J lost 6, with 13 bases in between. This CDR3 is built from 16 residues. Germline CDR1 and CDR2: ENHRY and SYGVKD. Written as DNA, the CDR3 is TGTGCCATCAGTGAGTTGGCAGGGGAGTCTAATTCACCCCTCCACTTT. This sequence encodes CAISELAGESNSPLHF.

This chain connects TRBV20-1 to TRBJ1-2; unclear D gene. Germline CDR1 and CDR2: DFQATT and SNEGSKA (reference sequence). V dropped 0 bases and J dropped 2 bases, with 7 bases sitting between them. This CDR3 is built from 13 residues. CDR3 region: CSARDRLNYGYTF. The CDR3 region has the DNA TGCAGTGCTAGAGATCGATTAAACTATGGCTACACCTTC.

The sample holds many counts of this clonotype. J is TRBJ2-7 and V is TRBV27; TRBD1 matches 10 bases. The CDR3 is 15 amino acids. V lost 4 bases, J lost 6 bases, and 9 bases stayed unmatched. From germline, CDR1 is MNHEY and CDR2 SMNVEV (reference sequence). This chain's CDR3 is CASSSWTGGRGEQYF. In DNA, the CDR3 is TGTGCCAGCAGTTCCTGGACAGGGGGTAGGGGCGAGCAGTACTTC.

This clonotype was seen repeatedly, ten times or more. At one end, the junction sequence differs from germline, possibly due to a read error. V gene TRBV5-1 combines with J gene TRBJ1-2, with 8 bases aligning to TRBD1. Germline CDR1 and CDR2: SGHRS and YFSETQ. This CDR3 region has 15 residues. CDR3 in DNA: TGCGCCAGCAGCTTGTCAGGGGGCGCGGACTATGGCTGCACCTTC. Amino acid sequence: CASSLSGGADYGCTF.

Ten or more counts support this clonotype. This chain uses TRBV6-5 with TRBJ2-7; D is possibly TRBD1 (6 bases). The CDR3 covers 14 residues. Trimming took off 2 bases at V and 6 bases at J, with 14 bases between the two ends. Germline V gene data show CDR1 as MNHEY and CDR2 as SVGAGI. Written as DNA, the CDR3 is TGTGCCAGCAGTTACACAGGGACAAGAGGCGAGCAGTACTTC. Its translation: CASSYTGTRGEQYF.

The sample holds a few counts of this clonotype. For the CDR3, the DNA is TGTGCCAGCTCGCCCGGTCCCTCCCGCTACGAGCAGTACTTC. As protein: CASSPGPSRYEQYF. V is TRBV18 and J is TRBJ2-7; no clear D gene. Deletions cut 6 bases from V and 3 bases from J, with 15 bases between. The CDR3 has 14 residues. Germline V gives CDR1 KGHSH, CDR2 LQKENI.

This chain uses TRBV11-2 with TRBJ2-5, with a possible D match to TRBD2 (5 bases). Trimming shortened V by 1 base and J by 5 bases, and 11 bases separated the two germline ends. The CDR3 totals 14 residues. Germline V gene lookup returns CDR1 SGHAT and CDR2 FQNNGV. Written as DNA, the CDR3 is TGTGCCAGCAGCTTAGGGTTAGCGCGGGAGACCCAGTACTTC. Amino acids: CASSLGLARETQYF.

V gene TRBV27 combines with J gene TRBJ2-7, with TRBD1 matching 11 bases. Trimming took 8 bases from V and 2 from J; bases not matched to a gene: 2. The V gene's germline CDR1 is MNHEY and CDR2 SMNVEV (reference sequence). The CDR3 has 13 residues. The CDR3 loop reads CASGQGAPYEQYF. The CDR3 DNA sequence: TGTGCCAGCGGACAGGGGGCCCCCTACGAGCAGTACTTC.

Many counts were recorded for this clonotype. This chain uses TRBV2 with TRBJ2-2; tentatively, D is TRBD2 (7 bases). Trimming shortened V by 4 bases and J by 4 bases, and 13 bases separated the two germline ends. Germline CDR1 reads SNHLY; CDR2 reads FYNNEI. The CDR3 consists of 15 residues. The CDR3 sequence: CASSVQGGGTGELFF. CDR3 DNA: TGTGCCAGCAGTGTCCAGGGAGGGGGCACCGGGGAGCTGTTTTTT.

Concerning this clonotype: At one end the junction does not follow the germline gene, possibly because of a read error. The chain is built from TRBV7-7 and TRBJ2-5; 8 nucleotides agree with TRBD1. The CDR3 consists of 15 residues. CDR1 and CDR2 (germline): SSHAT, FNYEAQ (reference sequence). CDR3 loop: CASSLGTGQEKTQYF. The DNA of the CDR3 is TGTGCTAGCAGCTTGGGGACAGGACAGGAGAAGACCCAGTACTTC.

This clonotype was seen ten or more times. The J gene is TRBJ2-7, the V gene TRBV30; D is uncertain. V lost 3 bases to trimming and J lost 5 bases, with 8 bases between them. This CDR3 is 11 amino acids long. Germline values: CDR1 GTSNPN, CDR2 SVGIG (reference sequence). CDR3 residues: CAWREYDEQYF. The DNA of the CDR3 is TGTGCCTGGAGAGAATACGACGAGCAGTACTTC.

Concerning this clonotype itself: Germline is not matched at one junction end, which may reflect a read error. The chain recombines TRBV18 with TRBJ2-5; D unclear. This CDR3 spans 11 amino acids. Germline CDR1 reads KGHSH; CDR2 reads LQKENI. The CDR3 here is CASPRGETQYF. The CDR3 bases are TGTGCCAGCCCACGCGGAGAGACTCAGTACTTC.

This clonotype was observed many times. V and J are TRBV6-2 or TRBV6-3 and TRBJ1-6; no firm D call. CDR1 and CDR2 (germline): MNHEY, SVGEGT. This CDR3 has 16 residues. Trimming removed 8 bases from V and 0 bases from J, with 14 bases in between. The CDR3 bases are TGTGCCAGCTCTCAGTTGCGAAGCTCCTATAATTCACCCCTCCACTTT. Its protein product is CASSQLRSSYNSPLHF.

The chain carries TRBV7-8 and TRBJ2-7; 14 nucleotides line up with TRBD2. From germline, CDR1 is SGHVS and CDR2 FQNEAQ. The CDR3 has 17 residues. With V trimmed by 5 bases and J by 5 bases, 11 bases remained unmatched. As DNA, the CDR3 is TGTGCCAGCAGCCCTCGACTAGCGGGAGGGCCAGGCAACGAGCAGTACTTC. Protein product: CASSPRLAGGPGNEQYF. The variable domain in full, completed from reference TRBV7-8 and TRBJ2-7, reads GAGVSQSPRYKVAKRGQDVALRCDPISGHVSLFWYQQALGQGPEFLTYFQNEAQLDKSGLPSDRFFAERPEGSVSTLKIQRTQQEDSAVYLCASSPRLAGGPGNEQYFGPGTRLTVT.

This clonotype was counted ten times or more. The chain joins TRBV2 to TRBJ2-7, with D possibly TRBD2 on 6 matching bases. V lost 2 bases and J lost 3, with 14 bases in between. CDR1 SNHLY and CDR2 FYNNEI come from the germline V gene. CDR3 size: 15 residues. DNA for the CDR3: TGTGCCAGCAGTGAACTACCACTAGCATTCTACGAGCAGTACTTC. Translation: CASSELPLAFYEQYF. Filled out from reference TRBV2 and TRBJ2-7, the complete variable domain reads EPEVTQTPSHQVTQMGQEVILRCVPISNHLYFYWYRQILGQKVEFLVSFYNNEISEKSEIFDDQFSVERPDGSNFTLKIRSTKLEDSAMYFCASSELPLAFYEQYFGPGTRLTVT.

V and J are TRBV18 and TRBJ1-3, with 9 bases matching TRBD1. CDR3 length: 15 residues. After removal of 4 bases from V and 2 bases from J, the junction contained 3 bases not matched to a gene. The germline V gene encodes CDR1 KGHSH and CDR2 LQKENI. CDR3 coding DNA: TGTGCCAGCTCACTCGGGACAGGGACTGGAAACACCATATATTTT. Protein product: CASSLGTGTGNTIYF.

This clonotype occurred many times. The chain carries TRBV6-2 or TRBV6-3 and TRBJ2-7; D perhaps matches TRBD2 (6 bases). The CDR3 runs 15 residues. Per the germline V gene, CDR1 is MNHEY and CDR2 is SVGEGT. Trimming pared 5 bases from V and 1 base from J, leaving 15 bases between. The CDR3 coding sequence is TGTGCCAGCAGTGCAGCGGAGGGGAGGTCCTACGAGCAGTACTTC. Translated, it gives CASSAAEGRSYEQYF.